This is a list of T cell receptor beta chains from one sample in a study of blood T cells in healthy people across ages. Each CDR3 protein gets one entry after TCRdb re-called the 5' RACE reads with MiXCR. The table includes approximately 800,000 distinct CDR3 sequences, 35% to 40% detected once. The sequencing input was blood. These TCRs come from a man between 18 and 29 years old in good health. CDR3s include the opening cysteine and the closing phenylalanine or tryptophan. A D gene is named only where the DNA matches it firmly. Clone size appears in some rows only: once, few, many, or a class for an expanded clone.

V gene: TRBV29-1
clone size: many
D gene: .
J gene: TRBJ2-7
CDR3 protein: CSAGRYDREQYF
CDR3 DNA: TGCAGCGCCGGGCGATACGACCGGGAGCAGTACTTC

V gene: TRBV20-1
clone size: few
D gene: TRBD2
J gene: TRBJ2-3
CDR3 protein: CSARQGLPYTDTQYF
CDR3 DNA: TGCAGTGCTAGACAGGGACTACCCTATACAGATACGCAGTATTTT

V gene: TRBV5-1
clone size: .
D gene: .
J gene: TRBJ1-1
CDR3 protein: CASSFGSRTNTEAFF
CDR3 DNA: TGCGCCAGCAGCTTCGGATCTAGGACGAACACTGAAGCTTTCTTT

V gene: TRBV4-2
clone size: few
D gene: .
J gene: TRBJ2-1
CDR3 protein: CASSQDLEGLNEQFF
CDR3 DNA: TGTGCCAGCAGCCAAGATCTTGAAGGGCTCAATGAGCAGTTCTTC

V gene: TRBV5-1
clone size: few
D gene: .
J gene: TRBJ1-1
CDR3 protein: CASSHRTGNTEAFF
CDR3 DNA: TGCGCCAGCAGTCATAGGACGGGGAACACTGAAGCTTTCTTT

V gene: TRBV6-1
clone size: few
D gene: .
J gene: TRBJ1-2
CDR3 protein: CASSDRGFSLYGYTF
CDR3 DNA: TGTGCCAGCAGTGACAGAGGGTTCTCCCTCTATGGCTACACCTTC

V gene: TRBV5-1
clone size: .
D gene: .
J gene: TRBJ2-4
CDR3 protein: CASSPVVGGEAKNIQYF
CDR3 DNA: TGCGCCAGCAGCCCGGTGGTGGGTGGCGAAGCCAAAAACATTCAGTACTTC

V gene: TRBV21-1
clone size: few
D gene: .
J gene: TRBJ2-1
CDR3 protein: CASIYRGHNEQFF
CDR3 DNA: TGTGCCAGCATCTACCGGGGCCACAATGAGCAGTTCTTC

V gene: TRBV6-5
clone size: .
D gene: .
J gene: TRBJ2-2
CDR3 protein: CASSYRAWENRPNTGELFF
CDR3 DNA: TGTGCCAGCAGTTATCGAGCGTGGGAAAACCGACCGAACACCGGGGAGCTGTTTTTT

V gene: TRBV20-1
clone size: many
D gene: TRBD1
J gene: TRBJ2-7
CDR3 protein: CSARTGDSFYEQYF
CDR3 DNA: TGCAGTGCTAGAACCGGGGACAGTTTCTACGAGCAGTACTTC

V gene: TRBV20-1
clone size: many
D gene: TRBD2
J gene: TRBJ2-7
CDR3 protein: CSARETSGPYEQYF
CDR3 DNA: TGCAGTGCTAGAGAGACTAGCGGGCCCTACGAGCAGTACTTC

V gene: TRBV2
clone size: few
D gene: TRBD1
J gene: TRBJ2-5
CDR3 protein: CASSPGQKRLYGQYF
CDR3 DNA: TGTGCCAGCAGTCCGGGACAGAAGAGACTCTACGGGCAGTACTTC

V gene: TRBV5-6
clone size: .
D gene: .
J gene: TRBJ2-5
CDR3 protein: CASSPAGEFGETQYF
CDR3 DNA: TGTGCCAGCAGCCCGGCCGGTGAATTCGGGGAGACCCAGTACTTC

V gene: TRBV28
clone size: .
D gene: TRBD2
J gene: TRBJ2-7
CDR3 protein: CASSSGVNPEQYF
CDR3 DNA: TGTGCCAGCAGTAGCGGGGTCAACCCCGAGCAGTACTTC

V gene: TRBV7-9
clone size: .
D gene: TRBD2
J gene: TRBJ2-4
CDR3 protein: CASSSSGGKAKNIQYF
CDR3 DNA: TGTGCCAGCAGCAGTTCGGGAGGGAAAGCCAAAAACATTCAGTACTTC

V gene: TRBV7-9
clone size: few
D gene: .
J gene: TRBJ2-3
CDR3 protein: CASSHAGFRDTQYF
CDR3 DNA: TGTGCCAGCAGCCACGCAGGTTTCCGAGATACGCAGTATTTT

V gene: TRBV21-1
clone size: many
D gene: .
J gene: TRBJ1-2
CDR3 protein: CATTTGANEGPLDGYTF
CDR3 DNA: TGTGCCACCACGACAGGGGCAAATGAGGGGCCGTTGGATGGCTACACCTTC

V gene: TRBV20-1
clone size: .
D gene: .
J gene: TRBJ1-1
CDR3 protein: CSAWGEGGSEAFF
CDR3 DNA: TGCAGTGCGTGGGGGGAGGGGGGCTCTGAAGCTTTCTTT

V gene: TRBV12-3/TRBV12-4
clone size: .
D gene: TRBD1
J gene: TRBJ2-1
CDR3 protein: CASSSRDRKHNEQFF
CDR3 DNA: TGTGCCAGCAGTTCCCGGGACAGGAAACACAATGAGCAGTTCTTC

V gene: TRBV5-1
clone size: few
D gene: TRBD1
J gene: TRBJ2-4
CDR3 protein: CASSSTGAAKNIQYF
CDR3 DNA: TGCGCCAGCAGCTCGACAGGGGCGGCCAAAAACATTCAGTACTTC

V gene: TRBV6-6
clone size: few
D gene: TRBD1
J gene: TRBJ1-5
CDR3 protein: CASSLTGGEGQPQHF
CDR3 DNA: TGTGCCAGCAGCCTGACAGGGGGAGAGGGACAGCCCCAGCATTTT

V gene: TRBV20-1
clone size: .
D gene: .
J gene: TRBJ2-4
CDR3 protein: CSARAGIAKNIQYF
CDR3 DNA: TGCAGTGCTAGGGCGGGGATAGCCAAAAACATTCAGTACTTC

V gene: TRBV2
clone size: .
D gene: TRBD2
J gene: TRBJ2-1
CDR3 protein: CASKGGLAGYGQFF
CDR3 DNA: TGTGCCAGCAAGGGGGGACTAGCGGGCTATGGGCAGTTCTTC

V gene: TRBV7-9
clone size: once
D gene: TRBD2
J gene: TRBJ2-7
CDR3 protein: CASSLGSGGTTYEQYF
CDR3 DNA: TGTGCCAGCAGCTTAGGGAGCGGGGGGACCACCTACGAGCAGTACTTC

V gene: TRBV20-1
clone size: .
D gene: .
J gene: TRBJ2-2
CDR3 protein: CSARDQYGTPANTGELFF
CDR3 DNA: TGCAGTGCTAGAGATCAGTATGGGACACCCGCGAACACCGGGGAGCTGTTTTTT

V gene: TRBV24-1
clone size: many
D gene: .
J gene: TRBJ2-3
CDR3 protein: CATSETGRGDDTQYF
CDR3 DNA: TGTGCCACCAGTGAAACGGGCAGGGGCGACGATACGCAGTATTTT

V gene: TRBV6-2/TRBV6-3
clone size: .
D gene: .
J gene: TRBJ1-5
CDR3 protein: CASSYTDVGSNQPQHF
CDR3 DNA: TGTGCCAGCAGTTACACCGATGTGGGGTCCAATCAGCCCCAGCATTTT